Listed here are 16 T cell receptor beta chains from one sample, sequenced in a study of resident and recirculating memory T cells in vitiligo. The assay was immunoSEQ multiplex PCR, and TCRdb's table has in-frame clones only and misses some. This sample has 75,000 to 95,000 clones, with just over 90% found just once. The sample was blood. Receptor source: a male donor with vitiligo.

The chain links TRBV4-1 to TRBJ1-2; D possibly corresponds to TRBD1 (6 bases). V was cut by 1 base and J by 6 bases, with 12 bases left in between. Germline lookup yields CDR1 MGHRA and CDR2 YSYEKL. This CDR3 spans 14 amino acids. The CDR3 loop reads CASSQAGRGNGYTF. In DNA, the CDR3 is TGCGCCAGCAGCCAAGCAGGGAGGGGGAATGGCTACACCTTC.

V is TRBV9 and J is TRBJ2-7, with 11 bases aligning to TRBD2. CDR1 SGDLS and CDR2 YYNGEE come from the germline V gene. Trimming removed 4 bases from V and 6 bases from J; junction bases left unmatched: 6. This CDR3 region has 14 residues. The CDR3 reads CASSPTGTSGEQYF. CDR3 nucleotide sequence: TGTGCCAGCAGCCCTACCGGGACTAGCGGCGAGCAGTACTTC. Looking up the rest from reference TRBV9 and TRBJ2-7 gives the full variable domain: DSGVTQTPKHLITATGQRVTLRCSPRSGDLSVYWYQQSLDQGLQFLIQYYNGEERAKGNILERFSAQQFPDLHSELNLSSLELGDSALYFCASSPTGTSGEQYFGPGTRLTVT.

This chain connects TRBV6-5 to TRBJ2-3; perhaps TRBD1 as D (5 bases). The CDR3 runs to 14 residues. The V gene's germline CDR1 is MNHEY and CDR2 SVGAGI. V shed 0 bases and J shed 4 bases, with 8 bases lying between them. The CDR3 nucleotides read TGTGCCAGCAGTTACTCCGTCAGGGCAGATACGCAGTATTTT. Encoded protein: CASSYSVRADTQYF.

V usage is TRBV11-1 and J usage is TRBJ2-7; tentatively, D is TRBD2 (5 bases). In germline, CDR1 is SGHAT, CDR2 FQDESV (reference sequence). Between the trimmed V and J ends, which lost 5 bases and 2 bases, there was a span of 16 bases. The CDR3 length is 15 residues. CDR3: CASSPLRERTYEQYF. The CDR3 DNA reads as TGTGCCAGCAGCCCCCTTAGGGAGCGAACCTACGAGCAGTACTTC.

The rearrangement uses TRBV27 and TRBJ2-7; 12 bases are a match to TRBD2. The CDR3 extends over 15 amino acids. Germline loops: CDR1 MNHEY, CDR2 SMNVEV (reference sequence). The V and J ends lost 2 bases and 5 bases, in that order; junction bases with no gene match: 4. The CDR3 reads CASSLEGLAGHEQYF. CDR3 coding DNA: TGTGCCAGCAGTTTAGAGGGACTAGCGGGCCACGAGCAGTACTTC.

The rearrangement links TRBV7-3 to TRBJ2-1, with TRBD2 matching 14 bases. The germline V gene has CDR1 SGHTA and CDR2 FQGTGA. The CDR3 contains 14 residues. Trimming at V came to 5 bases and at J to 14 bases, leaving 8 bases not matched to a gene. DNA for the CDR3: TGTGCCAGCAGCCAGGGACTAGCGGGAGCTTGGAAGTTCTTC. This sequence encodes CASSQGLAGAWKFF.

This clone showed up just once. This chain uses TRBV9 with TRBJ2-7; 7 bases agree with TRBD2. This CDR3 has 14 amino acids. Unmatched junction bases numbered 5, after V lost 3 bases and J lost 2 bases. The germline V gene has CDR1 SGDLS and CDR2 YYNGEE. The CDR3, as DNA: TGTGCCAGCAGCGGCCGGGACTACCCCTACGAGCAGTACTTC. This sequence encodes CASSGRDYPYEQYF. Variable domain in full (rest from reference TRBV9 and TRBJ2-7): DSGVTQTPKHLITATGQRVTLRCSPRSGDLSVYWYQQSLDQGLQFLIQYYNGEERAKGNILERFSAQQFPDLHSELNLSSLELGDSALYFCASSGRDYPYEQYFGPGTRLTVT.

V and J are TRBV5-1 and TRBJ2-7; TRBD2 might be the D (6 bases). Germline V gives CDR1 SGHRS, CDR2 YFSETQ. V shed 4 bases and J shed 13 bases, with 21 bases lying between them. The CDR3 is made up of 13 amino acids. The CDR3 DNA sequence: TGCGCCAGCAGCGAAGACGTGCGGGACTCGATCTACTTC. This gives the protein CASSEDVRDSIYF.

J is TRBJ2-3 and V is TRBV27; possibly TRBD2 for D (6 bases). The CDR3 is made up of 17 amino acids. Germline CDR1 and CDR2: MNHEY and SMNVEV (reference sequence). Trimming pared 0 bases from V and 2 bases from J, leaving 15 bases between. The CDR3 sequence: CASSLSTGTLVTDTQYF. DNA of the CDR3: TGTGCCAGCAGTTTATCCACCGGGACTCTGGTCACAGATACGCAGTATTTT.

The chain employs TRBV9 and TRBJ2-1, with 11 bases aligning to TRBD2. The CDR3 contains 15 residues. After removal of 2 bases from V and 7 bases from J, the junction contained 5 bases not matched to a gene. Germline V gene sequence: CDR1 SGDLS, CDR2 YYNGEE. The CDR3 nucleotides read TGTGCCAGCAGCGTTCGTAGCGGGAGGGCTAATGAGCAGTTCTTC. As protein: CASSVRSGRANEQFF. Based on the CDR3 plus reference TRBV9 and TRBJ2-1, the full variable domain is DSGVTQTPKHLITATGQRVTLRCSPRSGDLSVYWYQQSLDQGLQFLIQYYNGEERAKGNILERFSAQQFPDLHSELNLSSLELGDSALYFCASSVRSGRANEQFFGPGTRLTVL.

V usage is TRBV7-9 and J usage is TRBJ1-1; D is unclear. The CDR3 contains 15 residues. Germline CDR1 reads SEHNR; CDR2 reads FQNEAQ (reference sequence). V was trimmed by 0 bases and J by 6 bases, leaving 14 bases between them. The CDR3 here is CASSLAEGIRAEAFF. CDR3 DNA: TGTGCCAGCAGCTTAGCGGAGGGAATTCGCGCTGAAGCTTTCTTT.

The genes are TRBV9 and TRBJ2-5; no clear D gene. This CDR3 region has 14 residues. V shed 4 bases and J shed 5 bases, with 15 bases lying between them. The germline gives CDR1 SGDLS, CDR2 YYNGEE. The CDR3 nucleotides read TGTGCCAGCAGCCCCCCGGCACCACAGGAGACCCAGTACTTC. It translates to CASSPPAPQETQYF.

The chain uses TRBV5-1 and TRBJ2-1; TRBD2 matches 7 bases. The CDR3 consists of 15 residues. V trimming: 0 bases; J trimming: 0 bases; junction bases outside the gene matches: 0. Germline lookup yields CDR1 SGHRS and CDR2 YFSETQ. The CDR3 nucleotides are TGCGCCAGCAGCTTGGGGGGGGGCTCCTACAATGAGCAGTTCTTC. This translates into CASSLGGGSYNEQFF.

The V gene is TRBV7-8, the J gene TRBJ1-3; no definite D call. This CDR3 is built from 14 residues. In germline, CDR1 is SGHVS, CDR2 FQNEAQ. Between the trimmed V and J ends, which lost 5 bases and 0 bases, there was a span of 8 bases. The CDR3, as DNA: TGTGCCAGCAGCGAAAGGAGCTCTGGAAACACCATATATTTT. Its protein is CASSERSSGNTIYF.

This rearrangement joins TRBV28 to TRBJ2-7, with D perhaps TRBD2 (6 bases). Germline-derived CDR1 and CDR2 are MDHEN and SYDVKM. V was pared by 4 bases and J by 0 bases, with 13 bases between. This CDR3 has 15 amino acids. The CDR3 sequence is CASSSLSGGSYEQYF. As DNA, the CDR3 is TGTGCCAGCAGTTCCCTTAGCGGCGGCTCCTACGAGCAGTACTTC.

This rearrangement joins TRBV4-2 to TRBJ2-2; 7 nucleotides align to TRBD2. V shed 3 bases and J 0 bases; nucleotides not matched to a gene: 7. From germline, CDR1 is LGHNA and CDR2 YNFKEQ. The length of the CDR3 is 17 residues. CDR3 nucleotides: TGTGCCAGCAGCCACCCCAGGCGGGGGTCGAACACCGGGGAGCTGTTTTTT. Encoded protein: CASSHPRRGSNTGELFF.